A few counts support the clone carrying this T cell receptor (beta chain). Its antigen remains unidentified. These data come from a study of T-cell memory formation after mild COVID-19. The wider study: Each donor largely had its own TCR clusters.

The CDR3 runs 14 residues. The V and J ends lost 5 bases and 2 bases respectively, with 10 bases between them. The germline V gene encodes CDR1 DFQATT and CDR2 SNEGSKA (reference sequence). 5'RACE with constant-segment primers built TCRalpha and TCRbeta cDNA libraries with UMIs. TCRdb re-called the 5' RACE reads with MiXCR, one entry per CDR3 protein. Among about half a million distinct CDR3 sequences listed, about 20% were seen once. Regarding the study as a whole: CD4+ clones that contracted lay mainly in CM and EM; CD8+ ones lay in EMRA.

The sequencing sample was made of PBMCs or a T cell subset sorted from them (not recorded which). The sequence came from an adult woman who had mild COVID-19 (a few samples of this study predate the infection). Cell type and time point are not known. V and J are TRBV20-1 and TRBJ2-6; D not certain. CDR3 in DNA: TGCAGTGCTGAAGGAGAAACTGGGGCCAACGTCCTGACTTTC. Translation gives CSAEGETGANVLTF.